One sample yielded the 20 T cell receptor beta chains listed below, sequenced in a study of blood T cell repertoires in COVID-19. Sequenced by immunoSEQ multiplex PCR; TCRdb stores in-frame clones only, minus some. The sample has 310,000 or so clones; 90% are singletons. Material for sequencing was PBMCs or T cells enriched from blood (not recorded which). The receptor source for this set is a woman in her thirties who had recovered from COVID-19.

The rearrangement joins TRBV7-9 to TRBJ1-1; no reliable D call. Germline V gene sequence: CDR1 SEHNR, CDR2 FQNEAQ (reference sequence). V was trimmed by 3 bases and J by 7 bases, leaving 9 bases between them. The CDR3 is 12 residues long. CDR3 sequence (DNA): TGTGCCAGCAGCTTCTCCCAGAATGAAGCTTTCTTT. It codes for CASSFSQNEAFF.

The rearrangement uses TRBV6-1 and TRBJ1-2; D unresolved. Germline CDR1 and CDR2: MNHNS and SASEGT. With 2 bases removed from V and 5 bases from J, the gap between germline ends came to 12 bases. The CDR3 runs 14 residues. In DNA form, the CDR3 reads TGTGCCAGCAGTGAATCCGGGAAAGTGTATGGCTACACCTTC. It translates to CASSESGKVYGYTF.

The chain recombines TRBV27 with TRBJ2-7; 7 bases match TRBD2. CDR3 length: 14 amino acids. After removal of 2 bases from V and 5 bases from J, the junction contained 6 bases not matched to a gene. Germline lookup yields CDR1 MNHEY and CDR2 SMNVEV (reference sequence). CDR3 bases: TGTGCCAGCAGTTTAGTGGGAGGGCCTAACGAGCAGTACTTC. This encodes CASSLVGGPNEQYF.

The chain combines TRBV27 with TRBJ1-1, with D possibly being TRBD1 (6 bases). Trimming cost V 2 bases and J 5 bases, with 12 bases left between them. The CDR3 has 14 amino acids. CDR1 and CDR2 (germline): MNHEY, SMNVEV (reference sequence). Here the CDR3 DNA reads TGTGCCAGCAGTTTAAACAGGGTTTTTACTGAAGCTTTCTTT. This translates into CASSLNRVFTEAFF.

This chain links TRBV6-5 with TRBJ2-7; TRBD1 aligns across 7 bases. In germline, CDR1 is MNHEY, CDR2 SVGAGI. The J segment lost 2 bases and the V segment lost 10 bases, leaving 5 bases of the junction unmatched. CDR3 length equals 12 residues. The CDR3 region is CATHRGTYEQYF. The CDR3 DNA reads TGTGCCACCCACAGGGGAACCTACGAGCAGTACTTC.

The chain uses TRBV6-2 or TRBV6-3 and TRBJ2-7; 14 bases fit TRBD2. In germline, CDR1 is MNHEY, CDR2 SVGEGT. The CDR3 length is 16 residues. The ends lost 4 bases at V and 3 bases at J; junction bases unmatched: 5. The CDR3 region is CASSFGLAGGHYEQYF. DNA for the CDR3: TGTGCCAGCAGTTTCGGACTAGCGGGAGGACACTACGAGCAGTACTTC.

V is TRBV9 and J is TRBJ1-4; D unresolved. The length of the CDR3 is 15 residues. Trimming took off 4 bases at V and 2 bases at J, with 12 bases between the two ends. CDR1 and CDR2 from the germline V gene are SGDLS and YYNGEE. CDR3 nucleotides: TGTGCCAGCAGCCCCTCGACAACGACTAATGAAAAACTGTTTTTT. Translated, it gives CASSPSTTTNEKLFF. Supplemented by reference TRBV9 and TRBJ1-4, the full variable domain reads DSGVTQTPKHLITATGQRVTLRCSPRSGDLSVYWYQQSLDQGLQFLIQYYNGEERAKGNILERFSAQQFPDLHSELNLSSLELGDSALYFCASSPSTTTNEKLFFGSGTQLSVL.

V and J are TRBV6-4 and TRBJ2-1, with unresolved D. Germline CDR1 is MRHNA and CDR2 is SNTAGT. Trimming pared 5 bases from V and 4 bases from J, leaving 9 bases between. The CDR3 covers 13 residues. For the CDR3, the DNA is TGTGCCAGCAGTCCCGGGTCTTACAATGAGCAGTTCTTC. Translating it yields CASSPGSYNEQFF.

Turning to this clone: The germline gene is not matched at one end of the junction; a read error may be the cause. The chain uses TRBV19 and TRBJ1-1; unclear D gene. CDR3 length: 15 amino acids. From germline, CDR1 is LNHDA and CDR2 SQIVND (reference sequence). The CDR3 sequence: CASSLDTVSNTEAFF. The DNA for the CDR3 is TGTGCCAGTAGTTTAGACACGGTTTCGAACACTGAAGCTTTCTTT.

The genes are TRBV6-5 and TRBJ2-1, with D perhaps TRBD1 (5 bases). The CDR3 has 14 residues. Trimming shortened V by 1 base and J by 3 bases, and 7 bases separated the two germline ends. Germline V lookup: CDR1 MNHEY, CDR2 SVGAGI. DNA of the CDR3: TGTGCCAGCAGTTACTTCCAGGGCTACAATGAGCAGTTCTTC. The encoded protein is CASSYFQGYNEQFF.

As DNA, the CDR3 is TGTGCCACCAGACAGGGTGGGCTCTACAATGAGCAGTTCTTC. Its translation is CATRQGGLYNEQFF. The chain couples TRBV15 to TRBJ2-1; TRBD1 is a possible D gene (6 bases). The CDR3 runs 14 residues. Germline V gives CDR1 LNHNV, CDR2 YYDKDF (reference sequence). V was pared by 6 bases and J by 3 bases, with 12 bases between.

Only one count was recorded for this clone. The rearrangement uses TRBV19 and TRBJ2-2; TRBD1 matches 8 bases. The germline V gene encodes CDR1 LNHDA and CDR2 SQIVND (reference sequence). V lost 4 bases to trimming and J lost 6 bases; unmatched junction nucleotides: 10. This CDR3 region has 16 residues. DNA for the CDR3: TGTGCCAGTAGTAACCAACGGACAGGGAAGGCCGGGGAGCTGTTTTTT. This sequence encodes CASSNQRTGKAGELFF.

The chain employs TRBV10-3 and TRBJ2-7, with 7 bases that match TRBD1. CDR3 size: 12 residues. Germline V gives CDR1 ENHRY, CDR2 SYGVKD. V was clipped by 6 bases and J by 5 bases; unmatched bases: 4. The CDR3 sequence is CAISPTGDEQYF. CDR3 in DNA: TGTGCCATCAGCCCCACAGGGGACGAGCAGTACTTC.

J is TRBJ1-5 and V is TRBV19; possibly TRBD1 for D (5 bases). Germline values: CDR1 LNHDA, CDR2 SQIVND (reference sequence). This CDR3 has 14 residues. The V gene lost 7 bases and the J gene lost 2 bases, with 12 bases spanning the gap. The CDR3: CASKEGPGNQPQHF. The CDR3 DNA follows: TGTGCCAGTAAGGAGGGGCCTGGCAATCAGCCCCAGCATTTT.

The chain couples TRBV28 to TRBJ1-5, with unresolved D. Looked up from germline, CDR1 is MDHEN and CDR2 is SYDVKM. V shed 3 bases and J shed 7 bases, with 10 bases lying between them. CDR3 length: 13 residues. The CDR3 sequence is CASSFTGSQPQHF. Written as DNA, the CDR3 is TGTGCCAGCAGTTTTACGGGGTCCCAGCCCCAGCATTTT.

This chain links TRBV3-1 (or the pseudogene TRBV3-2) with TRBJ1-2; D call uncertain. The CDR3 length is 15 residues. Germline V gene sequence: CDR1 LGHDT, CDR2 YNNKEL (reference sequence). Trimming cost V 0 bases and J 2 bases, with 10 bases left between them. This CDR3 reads CASSQDPAGNYGYTF. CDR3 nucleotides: TGTGCCAGCAGCCAAGATCCCGCCGGGAACTATGGCTACACCTTC.

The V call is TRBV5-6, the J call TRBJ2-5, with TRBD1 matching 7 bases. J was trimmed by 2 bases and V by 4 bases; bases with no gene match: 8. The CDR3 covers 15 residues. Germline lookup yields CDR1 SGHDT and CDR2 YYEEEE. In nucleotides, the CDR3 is TGTGCCAGCAGCCCACGAGCAGGGGGTCAAGAGACCCAGTACTTC. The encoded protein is CASSPRAGGQETQYF. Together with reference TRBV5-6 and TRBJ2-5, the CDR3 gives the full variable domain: DAGVTQSPTHLIKTRGQQVTLRCSPKSGHDTVSWYQQALGQGPQFIFQYYEEEERQRGNFPDRFSGHQFPNYSSELNVNALLLGDSALYLCASSPRAGGQETQYFGPGTRLLVL.

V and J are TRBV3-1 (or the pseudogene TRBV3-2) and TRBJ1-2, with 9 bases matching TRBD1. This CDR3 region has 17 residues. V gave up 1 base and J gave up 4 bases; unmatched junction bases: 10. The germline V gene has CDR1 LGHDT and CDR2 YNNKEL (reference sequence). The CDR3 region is CASSQGVGQGASYGYTF. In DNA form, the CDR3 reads TGTGCCAGCAGCCAAGGAGTGGGACAGGGTGCTAGCTATGGCTACACCTTC.

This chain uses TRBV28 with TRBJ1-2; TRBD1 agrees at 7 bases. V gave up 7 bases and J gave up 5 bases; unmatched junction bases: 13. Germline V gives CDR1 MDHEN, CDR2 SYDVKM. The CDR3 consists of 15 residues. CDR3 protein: CASTLSWTGTYGYTF. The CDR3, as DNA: TGTGCCAGCACTCTGTCATGGACAGGTACATATGGCTACACCTTC.

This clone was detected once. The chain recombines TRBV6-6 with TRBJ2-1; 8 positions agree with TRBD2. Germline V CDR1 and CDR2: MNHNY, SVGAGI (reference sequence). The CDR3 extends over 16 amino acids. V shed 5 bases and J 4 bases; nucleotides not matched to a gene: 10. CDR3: CASSPRGGEGYNEQFF. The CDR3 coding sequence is TGTGCCAGCAGTCCCCGGGGGGGGGAGGGATACAATGAGCAGTTCTTC.